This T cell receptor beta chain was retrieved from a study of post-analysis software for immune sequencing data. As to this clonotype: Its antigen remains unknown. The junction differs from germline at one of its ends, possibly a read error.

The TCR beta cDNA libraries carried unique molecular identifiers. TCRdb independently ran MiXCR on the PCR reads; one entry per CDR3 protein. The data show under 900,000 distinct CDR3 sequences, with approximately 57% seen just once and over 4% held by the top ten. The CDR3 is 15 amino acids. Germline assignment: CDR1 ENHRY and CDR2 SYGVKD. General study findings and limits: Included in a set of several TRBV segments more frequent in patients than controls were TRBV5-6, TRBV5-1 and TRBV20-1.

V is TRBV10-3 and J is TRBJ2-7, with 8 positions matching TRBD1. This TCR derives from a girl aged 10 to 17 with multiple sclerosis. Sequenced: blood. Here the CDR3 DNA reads TGTGCCATCAGCGAGTACGGGACAGGAGCCTACGAGCAGTACTTC. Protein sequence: CAISEYGTGAYEQYF.